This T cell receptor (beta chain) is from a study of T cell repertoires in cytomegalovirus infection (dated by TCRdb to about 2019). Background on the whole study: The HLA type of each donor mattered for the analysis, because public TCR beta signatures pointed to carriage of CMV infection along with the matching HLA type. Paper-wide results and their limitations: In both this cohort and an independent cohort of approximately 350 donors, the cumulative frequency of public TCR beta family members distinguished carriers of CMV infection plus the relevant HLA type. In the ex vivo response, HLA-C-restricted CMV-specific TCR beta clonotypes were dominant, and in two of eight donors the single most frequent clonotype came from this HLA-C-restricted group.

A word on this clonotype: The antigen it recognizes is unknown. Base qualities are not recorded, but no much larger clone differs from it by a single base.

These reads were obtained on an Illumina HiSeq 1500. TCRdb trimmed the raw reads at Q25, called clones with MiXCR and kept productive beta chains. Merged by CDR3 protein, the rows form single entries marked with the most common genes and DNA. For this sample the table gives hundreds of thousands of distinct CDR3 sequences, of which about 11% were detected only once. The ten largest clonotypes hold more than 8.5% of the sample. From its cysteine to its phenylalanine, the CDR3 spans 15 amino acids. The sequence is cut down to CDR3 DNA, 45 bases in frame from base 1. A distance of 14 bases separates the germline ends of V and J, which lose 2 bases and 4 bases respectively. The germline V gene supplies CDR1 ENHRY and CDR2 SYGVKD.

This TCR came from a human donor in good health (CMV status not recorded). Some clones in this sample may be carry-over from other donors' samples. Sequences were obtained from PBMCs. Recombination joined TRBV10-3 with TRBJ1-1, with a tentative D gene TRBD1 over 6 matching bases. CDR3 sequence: CAISEREGGGTEAFF. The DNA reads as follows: TGTGCCATCAGTGAGAGGGAGGGGGGGGGCACTGAAGCTTTCTTT.